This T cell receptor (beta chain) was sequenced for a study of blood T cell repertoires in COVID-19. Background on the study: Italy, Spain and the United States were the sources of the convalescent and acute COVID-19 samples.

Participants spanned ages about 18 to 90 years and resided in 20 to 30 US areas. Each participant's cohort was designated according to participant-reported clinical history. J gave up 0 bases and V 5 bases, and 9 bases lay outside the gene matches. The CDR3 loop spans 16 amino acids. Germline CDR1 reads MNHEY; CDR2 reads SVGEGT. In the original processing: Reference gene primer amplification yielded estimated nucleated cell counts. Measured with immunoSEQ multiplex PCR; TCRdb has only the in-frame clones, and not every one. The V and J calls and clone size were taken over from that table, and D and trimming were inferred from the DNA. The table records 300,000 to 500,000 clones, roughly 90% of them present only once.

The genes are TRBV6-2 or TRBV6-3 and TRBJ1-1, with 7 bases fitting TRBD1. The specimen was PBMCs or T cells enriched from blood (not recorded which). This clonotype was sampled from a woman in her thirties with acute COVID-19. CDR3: CASSVLGQTMNTEAFF. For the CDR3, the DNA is TGTGCCAGCAGTGTCTTGGGACAGACAATGAACACTGAAGCTTTCTTT.